What follows are 32 T cell receptor beta chains derived from one specimen sequenced in a study of blood T cell repertoires in COVID-19. Measured with immunoSEQ multiplex PCR; TCRdb has only the in-frame clones, and not every one. The profile shows 110,000 to 150,000 clones, around 82% of them singletons. The specimen sequenced was PBMCs or T cells enriched from blood (not recorded which). All receptors derive from a woman aged 50 to 60 who had recovered from COVID-19.

This clone was counted a few times. V is TRBV28 and J is TRBJ1-1; no reliable D call. Per germline, CDR1 MDHEN and CDR2 SYDVKM. CDR3 size: 14 residues. V lost 2 bases, J lost 3 bases, and 10 bases lay in between. The CDR3 is CASSLAQEDTEAFF. CDR3 nucleotide sequence: TGTGCCAGCAGTTTAGCCCAGGAGGACACTGAAGCTTTCTTT.

The gene calls are TRBV5-4 and TRBJ1-3; D gene ambiguous. Deletions cut 0 bases from V and 5 bases from J, with 12 bases between. CDR1 is SGHNT, CDR2 YYREEE, per germline (reference sequence). The CDR3 contains 15 residues. CDR3 DNA sequence: TGTGCCAGCAGCTTGGCCTCGGAGGGTAGAAACACCATATATTTT. This translates into CASSLASEGRNTIYF.

The CDR3 loop reads CASSPTLTGGTEAFF. The CDR3 nucleotides read TGTGCCAGCAGCCCAACCCTAACGGGGGGAACTGAAGCTTTCTTT. The genes are TRBV14 and TRBJ1-1, with a tentative D call TRBD1 (5 bases). Germline V gene data show CDR1 as SGHDN and CDR2 as FVKESK. The CDR3 has 15 amino acids. The V and J ends lost 4 bases and 5 bases respectively, with 17 bases between them.

The chain recombines TRBV6-4 with TRBJ2-1; D gene uncertain. Trimming cost V 0 bases and J 0 bases, with 9 bases left between them. The CDR3 is 16 residues long. Per germline, CDR1 MRHNA and CDR2 SNTAGT. In nucleotides, the CDR3 is TGTGCCAGCAGTGACTCCTCCGCGAGCTCCTACAATGAGCAGTTCTTC. Its protein product is CASSDSSASSYNEQFF.

The chain is built from TRBV7-8 and TRBJ1-2, with 8 bases lining up with TRBD1. The CDR3 spans 15 residues. Germline assignment: CDR1 SGHVS and CDR2 FQNEAQ. Trimming cost V 5 bases and J 4 bases; bases outside gene matches: 9. CDR3 bases: TGTGCCAGCAGCCCCTCAGGGCAGGGGGCCTATGGCTACACCTTC. Translated: CASSPSGQGAYGYTF.

The chain uses TRBV15 and TRBJ2-7; D gene ambiguous. This CDR3 has 12 amino acids. The germline V and J ends were trimmed by 4 bases and 2 bases, with 6 bases remaining between them. In germline, CDR1 is LNHNV, CDR2 YYDKDF (reference sequence). CDR3 sequence: CATSTGPYEQYF. In DNA form, the CDR3 reads TGTGCCACCAGCACAGGCCCCTACGAGCAGTACTTC.

The V gene is TRBV28, the J gene TRBJ2-4; 7 bases are shared with TRBD2. V dropped 3 bases and J dropped 0; count of bases not matched to a gene: 29. CDR1 and CDR2 (germline): MDHEN, SYDVKM. The length of the CDR3 is 24 residues. CDR3 protein: CASSLRLHPGLAEDKYLAKNIQYF. The CDR3 DNA reads as TGTGCCAGCAGTTTGAGGCTCCACCCGGGTCTAGCGGAGGACAAGTACTTAGCCAAAAACATTCAGTACTTC.

The J gene is TRBJ1-1, the V gene TRBV6-5; TRBD1 might be the D (5 bases). The CDR3 has 14 amino acids. Trimming pared 2 bases from V and 3 bases from J, leaving 10 bases between. Per germline, CDR1 MNHEY and CDR2 SVGAGI. The CDR3 spells CASSYLGGDTEAFF. In nucleotides, the CDR3 is TGTGCCAGCAGTTACCTCGGGGGGGACACTGAAGCTTTCTTT.

The chain joins TRBV10-2 to TRBJ1-1; no clear D gene. This CDR3 region has 13 residues. Germline CDR1 is WSHSY and CDR2 is SAAADI. The germline V and J ends were trimmed by 8 bases and 6 bases, with 16 bases remaining between them. This chain's CDR3 is CASEQSGSAEAFF. The CDR3 bases are TGCGCCAGCGAGCAGTCAGGTAGCGCTGAAGCTTTCTTT.

The rearrangement joins TRBV12-3 or TRBV12-4 to TRBJ1-1; D remains unclear. The CDR3 is 13 amino acids. The V and J ends lost 4 bases and 4 bases respectively, with 10 bases between them. CDR3 DNA sequence: TGTGCCAGCAGTTCTGGGCGGGGCACTGAAGCTTTCTTT. This encodes CASSSGRGTEAFF.

The gene calls are TRBV18 and TRBJ2-7, with a tentative D call TRBD2 (5 bases). The ends were cut back, 2 bases at V and 2 bases at J, with 10 bases in the middle. Germline V gene sequence: CDR1 KGHSH, CDR2 LQKENI. The CDR3 totals 14 residues. CDR3 bases: TGTGCCAGCTCACCAACAACGGAGGCCTACGAGCAGTACTTC. Amino acid sequence: CASSPTTEAYEQYF.

A note on this clone: A read error may explain this, as a much larger clone is one base away. This rearrangement joins TRBV6-2 or TRBV6-3 to TRBJ2-3, with TRBD1 matching 12 bases. The germline V gene encodes CDR1 MNHEY and CDR2 SVGEGT. V shed 2 bases and J 4 bases; nucleotides not matched to a gene: 1. CDR3 length: 15 residues. The CDR3 loop is CASSYGTGGADTQYF. The CDR3 DNA sequence: TGTGCCAGCAGTTACGGGACAGGGGGCGCAGATACGCAGTATTTT.

The chain couples TRBV7-2 to TRBJ2-3; 10 positions match TRBD2. V was pared by 1 base and J by 6 bases, with 4 bases of the junction left unmatched. Germline CDR1 reads SGHTA; CDR2 reads FQGNSA. This CDR3 has 15 amino acids. Written as DNA, the CDR3 is TGTGCCAGCAGCTTAGTAGCGGGGGGTGGGGATACGCAGTATTTT. It specifies CASSLVAGGGDTQYF.

The DNA for the CDR3 is TGTGCCAGCAGCCACGCGGGACAGCCGAATTCACCCCTCCACTTT. Residues: CASSHAGQPNSPLHF. V usage is TRBV4-2 and J usage is TRBJ1-6, with 7 positions matching TRBD1. The V gene's germline CDR1 is LGHNA and CDR2 YNFKEQ. J gave up 7 bases and V 3 bases, and 6 bases lay outside the gene matches. The CDR3 has 15 residues.

The chain uses TRBV6-2 or TRBV6-3 and TRBJ2-1; 8 nucleotides match TRBD2. CDR1 and CDR2 (germline): MNHEY, SVGEGT. V was clipped by 2 bases and J by 9 bases; unmatched bases: 12. The CDR3 is made up of 16 amino acids. CDR3 amino acids: CASSYPLEAGESEQFF. The CDR3 DNA follows: TGTGCCAGCAGTTACCCCTTAGAAGCGGGGGAGTCTGAGCAGTTCTTC.

The chain combines TRBV7-3 with TRBJ2-3; D is perhaps TRBD1 (5 bases). With 5 bases removed from V and 1 base from J, the gap between germline ends came to 10 bases. Germline values: CDR1 SGHTA, CDR2 FQGTGA. This CDR3 is built from 14 residues. The CDR3 sequence is CASSPSGRTDTQYF. The DNA of the CDR3 is TGTGCCAGCAGCCCCTCAGGGCGCACAGATACGCAGTATTTT.

The chain has TRBV18 and TRBJ2-7; 10 nucleotides line up with TRBD1. V lost 4 bases, J lost 2 bases, and 2 bases stayed unmatched. The germline V gene encodes CDR1 KGHSH and CDR2 LQKENI. The CDR3 runs to 14 residues. CDR3 amino acids: CASSLGQGTYEQYF. In DNA, the CDR3 is TGTGCCAGCTCACTGGGACAGGGGACCTACGAGCAGTACTTC.

The chain uses TRBV5-4 and TRBJ2-7, with a possible D match to TRBD1 (5 bases). The CDR3 runs to 14 residues. Germline CDR1 and CDR2: SGHNT and YYREEE (reference sequence). The germline V and J ends were trimmed by 5 bases and 0 bases, with 12 bases remaining between them. CDR3 DNA sequence: TGTGCCAGCAGAATATACCAGGGCTCCTACGAGCAGTACTTC. As protein: CASRIYQGSYEQYF.

This clone was seen a handful of times. This chain uses TRBV18 with TRBJ1-2; 7 bases match TRBD1. The CDR3 extends over 14 amino acids. The V gene's germline CDR1 is KGHSH and CDR2 LQKENI. J gave up 4 bases and V 5 bases, and 7 bases lay outside the gene matches. The CDR3 loop is CASSREGAFYGYTF. The CDR3 nucleotides are TGTGCCAGCTCAAGAGAGGGGGCGTTCTATGGCTACACCTTC.

The chain has TRBV5-1 and TRBJ1-1; D perhaps matches TRBD1 (6 bases). The germline gives CDR1 SGHRS, CDR2 YFSETQ. This CDR3 spans 13 amino acids. Trimming took off 7 bases at V and 7 bases at J, with 17 bases between the two ends. The CDR3 DNA follows: TGCGCCAGCGGGAATACCGGACAGCTTGAAGCTTTCTTT. Protein sequence: CASGNTGQLEAFF.

This rearrangement joins TRBV4-1 to TRBJ2-1; 13 nucleotides align to TRBD2. Germline lookup yields CDR1 MGHRA and CDR2 YSYEKL. The CDR3 is 15 residues long. V was pared by 6 bases and J by 5 bases, with 4 bases of the junction left unmatched. The CDR3 loop reads CASRGGLAGNNEQFF. Here the CDR3 DNA reads TGCGCCAGCAGAGGGGGACTAGCGGGGAACAATGAGCAGTTCTTC.

This clone was found a few times. The rearrangement uses TRBV4-1 and TRBJ1-3, with D unresolved. Trimming shortened V by 3 bases and J by 0 bases, and 9 bases separated the two germline ends. Looked up from germline, CDR1 is MGHRA and CDR2 is YSYEKL. The CDR3 spans 15 residues. CDR3 protein: CASSHPSPSGNTIYF. CDR3 nucleotide sequence: TGCGCCAGCAGCCACCCCAGTCCCTCTGGAAACACCATATATTTT.

The chain combines TRBV6-6 with TRBJ2-7, with 8 bases identical to TRBD1. CDR3 size: 14 residues. Germline values: CDR1 MNHNY, CDR2 SVGAGI (reference sequence). The V and J ends lost 1 base and 1 base, in that order; junction bases with no gene match: 0. CDR3 coding DNA: TGTGCCAGCAGTTACTGGACAGGGTCCTACGAGCAGTACTTC. It is translated as CASSYWTGSYEQYF.

The gene calls are TRBV10-3 and TRBJ2-7; 10 bases align to TRBD1. The CDR3 has 13 residues. The J segment lost 5 bases and the V segment lost 7 bases, leaving 5 bases of the junction unmatched. Germline values: CDR1 ENHRY, CDR2 SYGVKD. In nucleotides, the CDR3 is TGTGCCATCACCCGGGACAGGGGCAACGAGCAGTACTTC. It is translated as CAITRDRGNEQYF.

The chain carries TRBV19 and TRBJ1-1; D perhaps matches TRBD1 (5 bases). CDR3 length: 13 amino acids. V shed 5 bases and J shed 0 bases, with 7 bases lying between them. Germline values: CDR1 LNHDA, CDR2 SQIVND (reference sequence). The CDR3 loop reads CASSRQLNTEAFF. CDR3 DNA: TGTGCCAGTAGTCGACAGCTGAACACTGAAGCTTTCTTT.

The V call is TRBV24-1, the J call TRBJ2-5; 7 positions agree with TRBD1. J was trimmed by 4 bases and V by 1 base; bases with no gene match: 5. The V gene's germline CDR1 is KGHDR and CDR2 SFDVKD. The CDR3 sequence is 15 residues long. The CDR3 DNA follows: TGTGCCACCAGTGATTTTATACAGGGGAGAGAGACCCAGTACTTC. Residues: CATSDFIQGRETQYF.

The J gene is TRBJ2-5, the V gene TRBV3-1 (or the pseudogene TRBV3-2), with 13 bases matching TRBD2. The CDR3 covers 20 residues. The V segment lost 4 bases and the J segment 2 bases; nucleotides outside the gene matches: 16. The germline CDR1 and CDR2 sequences are LGHDT and YNNKEL (reference sequence). The CDR3 sequence is CASSRPLGLAGAKIQETQYF. CDR3 in DNA: TGTGCCAGCAGCCGCCCTCTTGGACTAGCGGGGGCCAAAATTCAAGAGACCCAGTACTTC.

This chain joins TRBV15 and TRBJ1-5; D gene ambiguous. CDR1 LNHNV and CDR2 YYDKDF come from the germline V gene (reference sequence). V was clipped by 0 bases and J by 0 bases, with 9 bases between them. CDR3 length: 16 residues. The CDR3 spells CATSRDRLNSNQPQHF. The CDR3 DNA reads TGTGCCACCAGCAGAGATCGGTTGAATAGCAATCAGCCCCAGCATTTT.

This clone was recorded once. The gene calls are TRBV21-1 and TRBJ2-7; the table's D gene call, TRBD1, was not cross checked with the DNA. TRBV21-1 is shown as a pseudogene. The CDR3 runs to 16 residues. CDR3 DNA sequence: TGTGCCAGCAGCCCCGCCACGACCGGGACAGGGGGCGAGCAGTACGTC. Amino acid sequence: CASSPATTGTGGEQYV.

The chain combines TRBV2 with TRBJ1-5; TRBD1 matches 12 bases. The V gene's germline CDR1 is SNHLY and CDR2 FYNNEI. The CDR3 extends over 17 amino acids. Unmatched junction bases numbered 10, after V lost 8 bases and J lost 2 bases. This CDR3 is CASYRGTGGIGNQPQHF. The CDR3, as DNA: TGTGCCAGCTACAGGGGGACAGGGGGCATCGGCAATCAGCCCCAGCATTTT.

This chain's CDR3 is CASSPSGTSGTTDTQYF. In nucleotides, the CDR3 is TGTGCCAGCAGCCCATCCGGGACTAGCGGGACCACAGATACGCAGTATTTT. The chain links TRBV7-9 to TRBJ2-3, with TRBD2 matching 13 bases. Germline CDR1 reads SEHNR; CDR2 reads FQNEAQ (reference sequence). J gave up 2 bases and V 5 bases, and 7 bases lay outside the gene matches. CDR3 length: 17 amino acids.

The rearrangement joins TRBV5-1 to TRBJ2-7; TRBD2 is a possible D gene (6 bases). V lost 0 bases, J lost 6 bases, and 13 bases lay in between. The CDR3 totals 14 residues. Germline V CDR1 and CDR2: SGHRS, YFSETQ. The CDR3 nucleotides are TGCGCCAGCAGCTTGGGACAGACGGAGGGCGAGCAGTACTTC. Its protein is CASSLGQTEGEQYF.